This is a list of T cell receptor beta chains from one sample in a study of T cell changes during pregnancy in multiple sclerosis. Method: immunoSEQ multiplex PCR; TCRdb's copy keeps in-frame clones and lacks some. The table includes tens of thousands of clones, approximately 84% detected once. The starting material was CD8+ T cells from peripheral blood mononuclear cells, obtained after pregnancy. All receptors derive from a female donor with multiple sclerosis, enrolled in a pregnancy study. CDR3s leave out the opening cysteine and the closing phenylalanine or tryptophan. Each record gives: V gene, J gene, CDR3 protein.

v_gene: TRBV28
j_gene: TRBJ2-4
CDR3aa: ASREPGLAGDIQY

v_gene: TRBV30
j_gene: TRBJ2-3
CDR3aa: AWSVLFLAGVIKGWTDTQY

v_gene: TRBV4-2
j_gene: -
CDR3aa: ASRGEGRETYEQY

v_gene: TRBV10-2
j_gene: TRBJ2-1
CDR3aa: ATLGLAAYNEQF

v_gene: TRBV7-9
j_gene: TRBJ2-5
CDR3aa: ASSWPSTIQETQY

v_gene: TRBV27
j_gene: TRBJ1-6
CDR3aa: ASSYVNSPLH

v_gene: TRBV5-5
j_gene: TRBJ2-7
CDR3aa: ASSFGSYYEQY

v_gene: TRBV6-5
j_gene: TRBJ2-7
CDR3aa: ASSGVSYEQY

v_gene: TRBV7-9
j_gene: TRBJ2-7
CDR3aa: ASSLERGTEQY

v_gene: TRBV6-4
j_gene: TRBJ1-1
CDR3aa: ASSYNSGGTEAF

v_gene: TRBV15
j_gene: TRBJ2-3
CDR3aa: ATSMQGGGDTQY

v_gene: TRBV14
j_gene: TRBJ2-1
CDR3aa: ASSQVGPISGIVNEQF

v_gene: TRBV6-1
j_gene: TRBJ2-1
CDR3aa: ASSEFLYNEQF

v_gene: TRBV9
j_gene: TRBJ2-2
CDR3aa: ASSVGLRGTAGELF

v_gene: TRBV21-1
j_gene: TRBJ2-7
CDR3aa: ASSKGTGQDYEQY

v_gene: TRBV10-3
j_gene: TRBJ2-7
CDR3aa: AITADRTYEQY

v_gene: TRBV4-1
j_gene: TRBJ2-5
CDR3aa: ASSQELAGSYQETQY

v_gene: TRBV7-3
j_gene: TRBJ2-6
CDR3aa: ASSSLDRADGANVLT

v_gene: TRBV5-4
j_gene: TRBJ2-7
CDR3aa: ASSEGQPYEQY

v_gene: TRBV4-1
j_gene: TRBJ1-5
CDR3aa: ASSHTDRADQPQH

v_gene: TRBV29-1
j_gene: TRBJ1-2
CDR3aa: SVLQGAGGYT

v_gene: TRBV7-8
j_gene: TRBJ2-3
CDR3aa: ASSYRVAGGPDTQY

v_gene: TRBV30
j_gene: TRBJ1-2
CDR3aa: AWSWTASYGYT

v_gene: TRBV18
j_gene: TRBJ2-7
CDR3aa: ASSPTSGSPYEQY

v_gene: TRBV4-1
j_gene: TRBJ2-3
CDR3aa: ASSRPSGATDTQY

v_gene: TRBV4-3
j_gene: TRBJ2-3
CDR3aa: ASSQVQGKDTQY

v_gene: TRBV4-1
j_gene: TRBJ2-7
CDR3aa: ASSQDTGTYEQY

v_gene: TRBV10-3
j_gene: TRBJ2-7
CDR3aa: AISESMTGGSSYEQY

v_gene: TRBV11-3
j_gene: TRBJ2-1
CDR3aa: ASSLVVGASPKSGNEQF

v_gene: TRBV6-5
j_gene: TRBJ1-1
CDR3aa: AITGDRETEAF

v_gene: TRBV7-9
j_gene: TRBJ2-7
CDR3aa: ANSLNNRVHEQY

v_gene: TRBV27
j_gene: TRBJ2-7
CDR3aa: ASSIRLAGSHEQY

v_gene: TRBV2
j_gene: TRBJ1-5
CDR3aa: ASSDQRVALAQH

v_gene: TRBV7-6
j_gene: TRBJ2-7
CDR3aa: ASSLGKDRIYEQY

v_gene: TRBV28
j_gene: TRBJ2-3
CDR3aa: ASSPRTSTADTQY

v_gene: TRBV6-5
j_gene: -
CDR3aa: ASSYSGGSYEQY

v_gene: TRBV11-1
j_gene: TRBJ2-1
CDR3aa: ASSLTTGSDEQF

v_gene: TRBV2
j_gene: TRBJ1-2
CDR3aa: ASRAPGQNINYGYT

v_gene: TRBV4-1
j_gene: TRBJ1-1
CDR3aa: ASSQDSGTEAF

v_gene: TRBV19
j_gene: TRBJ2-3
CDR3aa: ASSRLAGEGTDTQY

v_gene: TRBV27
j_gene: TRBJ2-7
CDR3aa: ASSPHNPGTGTYEQY

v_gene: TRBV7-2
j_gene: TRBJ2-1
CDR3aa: ASSSREQGTYNEQF

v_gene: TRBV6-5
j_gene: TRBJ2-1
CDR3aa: ASSFRLASYNEQF

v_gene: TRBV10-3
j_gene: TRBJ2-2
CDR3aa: AISDLWGDTGELF

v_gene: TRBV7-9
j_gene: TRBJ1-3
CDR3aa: ASSSRDTYTGNTIY

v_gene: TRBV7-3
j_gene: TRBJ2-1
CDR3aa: ASSRRLSLARYEQF